This entry features one T cell receptor (beta chain) sequence. Produced via immunoSEQ multiplex PCR; TCRdb's table is partial and in-frame only. The profile shows under 200,000 clones, over 80% of them singletons. The germline V gene encodes CDR1 SGHRS and CDR2 YFSETQ. CDR3 length: 13 residues. Trimming left V 0 bases short and J 3 bases short, with 4 bases between. The data are from a study of blood T cell repertoires in COVID-19. Study-level information: Acute and convalescent COVID-19 specimens originated in the United States, Italy and Spain. PBMCs, B-cell-depleted T cells, or T cells were the source of the cDNA or gDNA that made up the material.

Sequencing was carried out using peripheral blood. The receptor's source is a woman at least 80 years old with active or convalescent COVID-19. The gene calls are TRBV5-1 and TRBJ1-3; no definite D call. CDR3 protein: CASSLDFGNTIYF. The CDR3 coding sequence is TGCGCCAGCAGCTTGGACTTTGGAAACACCATATATTTT.